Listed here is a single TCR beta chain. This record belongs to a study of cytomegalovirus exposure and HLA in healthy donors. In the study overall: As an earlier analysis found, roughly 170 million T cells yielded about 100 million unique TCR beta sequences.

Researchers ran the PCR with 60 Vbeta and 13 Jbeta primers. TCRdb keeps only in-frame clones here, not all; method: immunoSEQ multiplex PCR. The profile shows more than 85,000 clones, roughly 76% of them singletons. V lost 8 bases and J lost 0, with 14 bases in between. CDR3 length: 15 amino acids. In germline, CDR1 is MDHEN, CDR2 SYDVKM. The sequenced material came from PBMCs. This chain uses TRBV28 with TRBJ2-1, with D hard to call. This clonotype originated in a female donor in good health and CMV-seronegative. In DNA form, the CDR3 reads TGTGCCAGCTTTCCACAGTCCCTCTCCTACAATGAGCAGTTCTTC. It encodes CASFPQSLSYNEQFF.